This TCR beta chain stems from a study of beta chain features in type 1 diabetes. About the research overall: There were 107,917,701 sorted cells examined across all samples.

A sort by CD45RO/CCR7/CD25/CD127/CD95/CD27 yielded CD4+ naive, central memory, regulatory and stem cell-like memory cells. The CDR3 length is 13 residues. V gave up 2 bases and J gave up 0 bases, with 4 bases separating them. The V gene's germline CDR1 is KGHSH and CDR2 LQKENI. Expressed TCRB transcripts were sequenced because the isolated RNA had all been reverse transcribed beforehand. Some clones are missing from TCRdb's copy, which holds only in-frame ones; the method was immunoSEQ multiplex PCR. The table has approximately 240,000 clones, 16% seen once. As for this clone: Its antigen is unidentified.

Study-level findings and limits: TCRB CDR3s were moderately but significantly shorter in Type 1 diabetes patients in all four CD4+ subsets. Lower insertion and higher deletion counts appeared at VDJ junctions in type 1 diabetes patients. Any PCR bias toward short templates would affect both groups alike.

This receptor was identified in a young man with type 1 diabetes. The sequenced material came from naive CD4+ T cells from blood. J is TRBJ1-1 and V is TRBV18; D unresolved. The CDR3 sequence: CASSPTLNTEAFF. The CDR3 DNA follows: TGTGCCAGCTCACCAACGTTGAACACTGAAGCTTTCTTT.